A selection of T cell receptor beta chains follows, all from one sample in a study of type 1 regulatory T cells. No antigen has been assigned to these receptors. TCRdb recomputed calls from the reads with MiXCR, one row per CDR3 protein. The data contain 6,200 or so distinct CDR3 sequences, 30% to 35% of them singletons. Sequencing used cultured type 1 regulatory T (Tr1) cells, either the whole culture or a sorted fraction (not recorded which). These receptors were taken from a human donor in good health. Each CDR3 is given without its conserved first and last residue. Fields, in order: CDR3 length, D gene, J gene, V gene, CDR3 protein. The D gene is left open where the match is weak.

cdr3_length: 13
d_call: TRBD2
j_call: TRBJ2-1
v_call: TRBV28
cdr3_aa: ASSLSGTSVDEQF

cdr3_length: 14
d_call: TRBD2
j_call: TRBJ2-5
v_call: TRBV2
cdr3_aa: ASSFGLAGGQETQY

cdr3_length: 15
d_call: TRBD2
j_call: TRBJ2-3
v_call: TRBV28
cdr3_aa: ASSLVRLAGNTDTQY

cdr3_length: 13
d_call: TRBD1
j_call: TRBJ1-2
v_call: TRBV3-1
cdr3_aa: ASSHRQGAVYGYT

cdr3_length: 11
d_call: NA
j_call: TRBJ2-3
v_call: TRBV5-4
cdr3_aa: ASSFPRGDTQY

cdr3_length: 10
d_call: NA
j_call: TRBJ1-2
v_call: TRBV6-1
cdr3_aa: ASSEMWGGTT

cdr3_length: 12
d_call: NA
j_call: TRBJ2-5
v_call: TRBV13
cdr3_aa: ASSSRQIQETQY

cdr3_length: 13
d_call: NA
j_call: TRBJ2-3
v_call: TRBV6-5
cdr3_aa: ASSRTAGRTDTQY

cdr3_length: 13
d_call: TRBD1
j_call: TRBJ1-4
v_call: TRBV5-6
cdr3_aa: ASSSIQGIQEKLF

cdr3_length: 11
d_call: TRBD1
j_call: TRBJ1-6
v_call: TRBV20-1
cdr3_aa: SAWTGQGSPLH

cdr3_length: 12
d_call: NA
j_call: TRBJ2-7
v_call: TRBV18
cdr3_aa: ASSPDQVTYEQY

cdr3_length: 12
d_call: NA
j_call: TRBJ2-2
v_call: TRBV6-5
cdr3_aa: ASRRAPNTGELF

cdr3_length: 14
d_call: NA
j_call: TRBJ2-7
v_call: TRBV20-1
cdr3_aa: SARDHIAATTYEQY

cdr3_length: 11
d_call: NA
j_call: TRBJ2-5
v_call: TRBV2
cdr3_aa: ASSGQGGETQY

cdr3_length: 12
d_call: NA
j_call: TRBJ1-2
v_call: TRBV20-1
cdr3_aa: SARDTSANYGYT

cdr3_length: 13
d_call: NA
j_call: TRBJ2-3
v_call: TRBV9
cdr3_aa: ASSVGWGLTDTQY

cdr3_length: 11
d_call: NA
j_call: TRBJ2-1
v_call: TRBV18
cdr3_aa: ASSPDSYNEQF

cdr3_length: 12
d_call: TRBD2
j_call: TRBJ2-1
v_call: TRBV20-1
cdr3_aa: SARDYTSYNEQF

cdr3_length: 13
d_call: NA
j_call: TRBJ1-1
v_call: TRBV5-4
cdr3_aa: ASSPRGWGTTEAF

cdr3_length: 12
d_call: NA
j_call: TRBJ2-5
v_call: TRBV5-4
cdr3_aa: ASSALDGQETQY

cdr3_length: 14
d_call: TRBD2
j_call: TRBJ2-7
v_call: TRBV20-1
cdr3_aa: SARPELAGGLYEQY

cdr3_length: 12
d_call: NA
j_call: TRBJ1-2
v_call: TRBV29-1
cdr3_aa: SVRTDRSNYGYT